These 2 T cell receptor beta chains share one sample of origin, sequenced in a study of chemoradiotherapy in HPV16-positive cancers (dated by TCRdb to 2022 to 2024). The library was prepared using the immunoSEQ multiplex PCR assay. The source is immuneACCESS, and TCRdb retained only in-frame sequences with V and J called. Part of the clones is not carried over; for the studies checked, unresolved V genes explain less than half of this, and the remainder is unexplained. This sample holds approximately 17,000 clones; just under 90% were observed only once. The ten largest clones add up to about 2.3% of the sample. Specimen: blood, collected from a patient who underwent chemoradiotherapy. The source is a human donor with HPV-associated anogenital cancer.

The chain employs TRBV11-2 and TRBJ2-3; 7 nucleotides line up with TRBD2. Germline CDR1 SGHAT, CDR2 FQNNGV. V was clipped by 5 bases and J by 5 bases; unmatched bases: 7. The length of the CDR3 is 14 residues. CDR3 sequence: CASSHPSGGDTQYF. CDR3 coding DNA: TGTGCCAGCAGCCATCCTTCGGGGGGAGATACGCAGTATTTT.

The chain recombines TRBV6-1 with TRBJ1-2; D is possibly TRBD1 (5 bases). With 3 bases removed from V and 2 bases from J, the gap between germline ends came to 16 bases. This CDR3 comprises 16 residues. CDR1 and CDR2 (germline): MNHNS, SASEGT. The CDR3 DNA sequence: TGTGCCAGCAGTGAGCACTTAGTGGGGGGGAACTATGGCTACACCTTC. It is translated as CASSEHLVGGNYGYTF.